The 5 T cell receptor beta chains reported below all come from one sample, sequenced in a study of cytomegalovirus exposure and HLA in healthy donors. The PCR made use of 60 Vbeta and 13 Jbeta primers. The table came from immunoSEQ multiplex PCR; TCRdb's copy has only in-frame clones and leaves some out. The table records some 150,000 clones, 80% to 90% of them present only once. The sample comprised PBMCs. The receptors derive from a woman under 40 in good health and CMV-seropositive.

This sequence joins TRBV4-3 and TRBJ1-1; 7 bases map to TRBD1. The CDR3 has 15 residues. The V gene's germline CDR1 is LGHNA and CDR2 YSLEER. V gave up 6 bases and J gave up 4 bases; unmatched junction bases: 11. CDR3 sequence (DNA): TGCGCCAGCAGTCGCACTCAGACAGGGACCACTGAAGCTTTCTTT. Its protein product is CASSRTQTGTTEAFF.

This chain joins TRBV27 and TRBJ2-1; the D gene is possibly TRBD1 (6 bases). Looked up from germline, CDR1 is MNHEY and CDR2 is SMNVEV (reference sequence). The V and J ends lost 4 bases and 3 bases respectively, with 10 bases between them. The CDR3 loop spans 14 amino acids. The CDR3 DNA follows: TGTGCCAGCAGTTACAGGGCTTTCTACAATGAGCAGTTCTTC. Translated, it gives CASSYRAFYNEQFF.

This chain links TRBV5-1 with TRBJ2-2, with TRBD1 matching over 7 bases. Germline loops: CDR1 SGHRS, CDR2 YFSETQ. The junction had 5 bases not matched to a gene; V was cut back by 4 bases and J by 2 bases. The length of the CDR3 is 15 residues. This CDR3 reads CASSTTGVNTGELFF. CDR3 nucleotide sequence: TGCGCCAGCAGCACAACAGGGGTTAACACCGGGGAGCTGTTTTTT.

The J gene is TRBJ1-2, the V gene TRBV2, with D maybe TRBD1 (5 bases). The CDR3 is made up of 13 amino acids. Trimming cost V 0 bases and J 8 bases, with 10 bases left between them. Germline V gene sequence: CDR1 SNHLY, CDR2 FYNNEI. Here the CDR3 reads CASSEAGGKGYTF. DNA for the CDR3: TGTGCCAGCAGTGAAGCGGGGGGTAAAGGCTACACCTTC.

The chain couples TRBV19 to TRBJ1-4, with D perhaps TRBD1 (5 bases). CDR1 LNHDA and CDR2 SQIVND come from the germline V gene (reference sequence). The CDR3 extends over 14 amino acids. V lost 3 bases and J 12 bases, leaving 17 bases between the germline ends. In DNA, the CDR3 is TGTGCCAGTAGTATGGGGCGACAGAGTTGGGAACTGTTTTTT. Translated, it gives CASSMGRQSWELFF. The full variable domain, completed using reference TRBV19 and TRBJ1-4, is DGGITQSPKYLFRKEGQNVTLSCEQNLNHDAMYWYRQDPGQGLRLIYYSQIVNDFQKGDIAEGYSVSREKKESFPLTVTSAQKNPTAFYLCASSMGRQSWELFFGSGTQLSVL.